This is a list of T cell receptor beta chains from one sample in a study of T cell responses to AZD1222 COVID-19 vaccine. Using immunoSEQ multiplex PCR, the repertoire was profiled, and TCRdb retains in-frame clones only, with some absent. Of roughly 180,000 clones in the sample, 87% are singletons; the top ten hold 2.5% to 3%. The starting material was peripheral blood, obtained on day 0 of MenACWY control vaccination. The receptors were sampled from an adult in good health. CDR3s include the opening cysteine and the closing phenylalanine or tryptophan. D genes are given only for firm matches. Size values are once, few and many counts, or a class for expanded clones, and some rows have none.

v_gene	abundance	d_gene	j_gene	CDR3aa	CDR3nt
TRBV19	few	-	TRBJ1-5	CASSISGPRGDQPQHF	TGTGCCAGTAGTATCTCCGGGCCTAGGGGCGATCAGCCCCAGCATTTT
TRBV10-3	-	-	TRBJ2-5	CAISEVGLAEKRGRQETQYF	TGTGCCATCAGTGAGGTTGGCCTAGCGGAGAAAAGGGGGCGCCAAGAGACCCAGTACTTC
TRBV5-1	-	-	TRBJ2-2	CASSEEVRTGELFF	TGCGCCAGCAGCGAGGAAGTGAGAACCGGGGAGCTGTTTTTT
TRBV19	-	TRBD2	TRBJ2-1	CASSTPFRTSHNEQFF	TGTGCCAGTAGTACCCCTTTCCGGACTAGCCACAATGAGCAGTTCTTC
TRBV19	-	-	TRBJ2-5	CASSPIGGASETQYF	TGTGCCAGCTCCCCGATAGGGGGGGCGTCGGAGACCCAGTACTTC
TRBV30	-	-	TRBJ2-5	CAWKRGDRETQYF	TGTGCCTGGAAACGGGGAGATCGAGAGACCCAGTACTTC
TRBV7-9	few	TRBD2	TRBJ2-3	CASSSRPGGGADTQYF	TGTGCCAGCAGTTCCCGTCCGGGAGGGGGGGCAGATACGCAGTATTTT
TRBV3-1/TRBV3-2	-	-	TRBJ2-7	CASSQATYEQYF	TGTGCCAGCAGCCAAGCTACCTACGAGCAGTACTTC
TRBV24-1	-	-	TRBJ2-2	CATRSSTRGPTGELFF	TGTGCCACCAGGAGCTCGACCAGGGGACCCACCGGGGAGCTGTTTTTT
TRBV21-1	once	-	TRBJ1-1	CASSSKSAEAFF	TGTGCCAGCTCGAGTAAATCGGCTGAAGCTTTCTTT
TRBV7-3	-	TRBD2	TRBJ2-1	CASRRTSGSQNEQFF	TGTGCCAGCAGGCGGACTAGCGGGAGTCAAAATGAGCAGTTCTTC
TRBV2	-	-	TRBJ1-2	CASSEEGQWGYGYTF	TGTGCCAGCAGTGAAGAGGGTCAATGGGGCTATGGCTACACCTTC
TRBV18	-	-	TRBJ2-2	CASSPGETGELFF	TGTGCCAGCTCACCGGGGGAAACCGGGGAGCTGTTTTTT
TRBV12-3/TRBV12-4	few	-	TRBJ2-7	CASSRDGSYEQYF	TGTGCCAGCAGTCGGGACGGATCCTACGAGCAGTACTTC
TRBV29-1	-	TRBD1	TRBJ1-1	CSVVTDRGRTEAFF	TGCAGCGTTGTTACCGACAGGGGAAGGACTGAAGCTTTCTTT
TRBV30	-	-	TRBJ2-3	CAWSVQRNTDTQYF	TGTGCCTGGAGTGTCCAGCGGAACACAGATACGCAGTATTTT
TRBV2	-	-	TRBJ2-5	CASSAGRQETQYF	TGTGCCAGCAGTGCGGGCAGACAAGAGACCCAGTACTTC
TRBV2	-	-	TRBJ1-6	CASSSGGSNSPLHF	TGTGCCAGCAGTTCCGGGGGCAGTAATTCACCCCTCCACTTT
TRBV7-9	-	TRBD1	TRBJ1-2	CASSPSRPGGADGYTF	TGTGCCAGCAGCCCCAGCCGACCAGGGGGCGCCGATGGCTACACCTTC
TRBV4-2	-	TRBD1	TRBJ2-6	CASSHWAGGTSGANVLTF	TGTGCCAGCAGCCACTGGGCAGGGGGCACTTCTGGGGCCAACGTCCTGACTTTC
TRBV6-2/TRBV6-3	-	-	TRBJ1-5	CASSYSGTGGQPQHF	TGTGCCAGCAGTTACTCCGGGACTGGGGGACAGCCCCAGCATTTT
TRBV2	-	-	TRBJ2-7	CASSTGGAYEQYF	TGTGCCAGCAGTACCGGAGGGGCCTACGAGCAGTACTTC
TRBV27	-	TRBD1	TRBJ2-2	CASTPLNRGMGRELFF	TGTGCCAGCACCCCCTTGAACAGGGGCATGGGACGGGAGCTGTTTTTT
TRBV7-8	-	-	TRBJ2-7	CASSPGLSGEQYF	TGTGCCAGCAGCCCGGGTTTATCCGGCGAGCAGTACTTC
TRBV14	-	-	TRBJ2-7	CASSQSRGRDSYEQYF	TGTGCCAGCAGCCAATCCCGGGGGCGAGACTCCTACGAGCAGTACTTC
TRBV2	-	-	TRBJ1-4	CASSSVATNEKLFF	TGTGCCAGCAGTTCGGTCGCAACTAATGAAAAACTGTTTTTT
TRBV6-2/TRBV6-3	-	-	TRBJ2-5	CASSYRDPQETQYF	TGTGCCAGCAGTTACCGGGACCCTCAAGAGACCCAGTACTTC
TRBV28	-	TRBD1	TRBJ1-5	CASRLTGGGNQPQHF	TGTGCCAGCAGGCTGACAGGGGGCGGCAATCAGCCCCAGCATTTT
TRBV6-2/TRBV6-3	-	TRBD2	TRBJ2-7	CASSYRAGDPYEQYF	TGTGCCAGCAGTTACAGGGCGGGGGACCCCTACGAGCAGTACTTC
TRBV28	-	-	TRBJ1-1	CASSLLSAPGTEAFF	TGTGCCAGCAGTTTATTAAGTGCCCCGGGCACTGAAGCTTTCTTT
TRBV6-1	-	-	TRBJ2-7	CASSELAGETYEQYF	TGTGCCAGCAGTGAACTCGCAGGCGAAACCTACGAGCAGTACTTC
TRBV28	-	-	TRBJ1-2	CASSLASSLNGYTF	TGTGCCAGCAGTTTAGCCTCGAGCCTAAATGGCTACACCTTC
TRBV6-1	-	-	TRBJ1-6	CASSGQFSLSYNSPLHF	TGTGCCAGCAGTGGACAGTTTTCCCTCTCCTATAATTCACCCCTCCACTTT
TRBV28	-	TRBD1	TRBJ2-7	CASRDTGVYEQYF	TGTGCCAGCAGGGATACAGGGGTCTACGAGCAGTACTTC
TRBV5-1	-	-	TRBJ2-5	CASSFPGQETQYF	TGCGCCAGCAGCTTCCCAGGACAAGAGACCCAGTACTTC
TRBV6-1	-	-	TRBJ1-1	CASSEYRESEAFF	TGTGCCAGCAGTGAGTATAGGGAGTCGGAAGCTTTCTTT
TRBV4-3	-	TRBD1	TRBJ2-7	CASSQVLQGAVDEQYF	TGCGCCAGCAGCCAAGTCTTACAGGGGGCTGTAGACGAGCAGTACTTC
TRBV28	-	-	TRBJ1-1	CATTPQGGGPEAFF	TGTGCCACCACGCCACAGGGTGGCGGTCCTGAAGCTTTCTTT
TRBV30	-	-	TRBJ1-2	CAWSVLGGWDGYTF	TGTGCCTGGAGTGTACTGGGCGGGTGGGATGGCTACACCTTC
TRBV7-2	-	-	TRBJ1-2	CASSLRAGAANYGYTF	TGTGCCAGCAGCTTAAGGGCAGGGGCAGCTAACTATGGCTACACCTTC
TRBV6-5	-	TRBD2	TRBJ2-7	CASSYTKPGGSYEQYF	TGTGCCAGCAGTTACACGAAGCCGGGGGGATCCTACGAGCAGTACTTC